One T cell receptor beta chain is described in this entry. Its antigen remains unknown. TCRdb called the reads again in MiXCR, with one record for every CDR3 protein. The sample has 640,000 or so distinct CDR3 sequences, 33% seen once. This record belongs to a study of T cell repertoires in cytomegalovirus infection. Study-wide context: Selected CMV epitopes included recently identified HLA-C-restricted ones as well as well-studied HLA-B-restricted ones. An indication of both CMV infection and matching HLA type came from public TCR beta signatures.

Study-level results: CMV carriers with the relevant HLA were identified by cumulative public TCR beta family frequency. The ex vivo response was dominated by HLA-C-restricted CMV-specific TCR beta clonotypes.

Per germline, CDR1 LNHDA and CDR2 SQIVND (reference sequence). This CDR3 contains 15 residues. Trimming pared 6 bases from V and 1 base from J, leaving 13 bases between. This specimen was cultured PBMCs, taken from culture after CMV antigen stimulation. The V and J genes are TRBV19 and TRBJ1-3; no clear D. The receptor's source is a human donor in good health (CMV status not recorded). Some clones in this sample may be carry-over from other donors' samples. Here the CDR3 DNA reads TGTGCCAGTAGCCCAGCAGCCGTATCTGGAAACACCATATATTTT. Amino acids: CASSPAAVSGNTIYF.